Sequencing of this T cell receptor beta chain was carried out in a study of tumor and adjacent non-tumor tissue in lung cancer. Findings and limits, study-wide: Top 100 clones took a larger repertoire share in normal lung. TCR diversity was significantly greater in tumor than normal lung tissue. Shorter survival was associated with higher TCR diversity in tumors.

This sample's RNA came from whole unsorted tissue. A modified ARM-PCR protocol with three rounds of nested PCR amplified TCRbeta. Via MiXCR, TCRdb re-called the multiplex PCR reads, giving one row per CDR3 protein. The data contain approximately 120,000 distinct CDR3 sequences, approximately 82% of them singletons. For this clonotype: No antigen is known for it. A read error may produce the germline difference seen at one junction end.

The material sequenced was lung tumor tissue. The clonotype comes from a woman in her sixties with non-small cell lung cancer.

The CDR3 bases are TGTGCCAGCAGCCCCGGGATAGGGGTTACCGGGGAGCTGTTTTTC. Its protein is CASSPGIGVTGELFF. V and J are TRBV11-3 and TRBJ2-2; possibly TRBD1 or TRBD2 for D (5 bases each). This CDR3 is built from 15 residues. CDR1 and CDR2 from the germline V gene are SGHNT and YENEEA. Combining the CDR3 with reference TRBV11-3 and TRBJ2-2 gives the whole variable domain EAGVVQSPRYKIIEKKQPVAFWCNPISGHNTLYWYLQNLGQGPELLIRYENEEAVDDSQLPKDRFSAERLKGVDSTLKIQPAELGDSAVYLCASSPGIGVTGELFFGEGSRLTVL.